The clone carrying this T cell receptor (beta chain) was seen only a few times. The antigen is not known. Among the patients, none had received any treatment before thyroid surgery. The data stem from a study of metastatic and nonmetastatic thyroid tumors. At the level of the study: Peripheral blood and tumor or nodule samples from malignant and benign thyroid patients were compared.

Study-level results: Reported TCR beta diversity, measured in blood and tumor, was significantly higher for malignant thyroid tumors than for benign nodules.

In the original analysis: Differences in CDR3 between clinicopathological groups were drawn on to build a classifier intended to discriminate distant-metastatic papillary thyroid cancer patients. TCRdb re-called the PCR reads through MiXCR. The V and J calls here are based on TCRdb, not the publication. This sample has about 6,500 clones, with about 35% found just once. The CDR3 sequence is 12 residues long. The V gene end was trimmed by 7 bases and the J gene end by 8 bases; junction bases not matched to a gene: 6. The chain combines TRBV12-3 or TRBV12-4 with TRBJ1-2; 8 bases agree with TRBD1. The source is a female donor with papillary thyroid cancer or a benign thyroid nodule (not recorded which). Some clones in this sample may be carry-over from other donors' samples. Sequences were obtained from adjacent normal tissue. CDR3 nucleotide sequence: TGTGCCAGCATCGGGACAGGATTCGGCTACACCTTC. Its protein is CASIGTGFGYTF.